The T cell receptor beta chain described here comes from a study of cytomegalovirus exposure and HLA in healthy donors. Researchers ran the PCR with 60 Vbeta and 13 Jbeta primers. Libraries were prepared by immunoSEQ multiplex PCR; TCRdb keeps only in-frame clonotypes and omits some of them. The data hold roughly 150,000 clones, with more than 70% observed a single time. The CDR3 has 14 residues. Trimming removed 4 bases from V and 6 bases from J; junction bases left unmatched: 3. Germline V gene sequence: CDR1 LGHNT, CDR2 FRNRAP. The clonotype originates from a young man in good health and CMV-seronegative. Sequencing was performed on PBMCs. This chain links TRBV12-5 with TRBJ1-1, with 12 bases lining up with TRBD1. The CDR3 here is CASGSGTGGAEAFF. CDR3 DNA: TGTGCTAGTGGTTCCGGGACAGGGGGCGCTGAAGCTTTCTTT.